Below are 29 T cell receptor beta chains sequenced from a single sample in a study of early T cells in non-severe SARS-CoV-2 infection (dated by TCRdb to the early 2020s). The library was generated by 5' RACE. Sequencing instrument: NextSeq 500. TCRdb applied fastp at Q25 and MiXCR to the public reads, then kept only in-frame beta chains. Here each entry gathers all rows of one CDR3 protein and keeps the most common genes and DNA. The sample contains roughly 40,000 distinct CDR3 sequences, about 6.2% of them found a single time. Around 6.3% of the sample rests with the top ten. The sample consisted of whole blood. The receptors come from an adult who was a healthcare worker with PCR-confirmed SARS-CoV-2 infection or an uninfected control (not recorded which).

This clonotype showed up many times. This chain links TRBV11-3 with TRBJ2-3, with 7 bases fitting TRBD1. V dropped 3 bases and J dropped 1; count of bases not matched to a gene: 1. The germline V gene has CDR1 SGHNT and CDR2 YENEEA. This CDR3 is 14 amino acids long. Here the CDR3 DNA reads TGTGCCAGCAGCTTTGGGACAGGCACAGATACGCAGTATTTT. Residues: CASSFGTGTDTQYF.

This clonotype has at least ten counts. V gene TRBV4-3 combines with J gene TRBJ2-5; TRBD2 matches 8 bases. The J segment lost 0 bases and the V segment lost 0 bases, leaving 3 bases of the junction unmatched. Germline-derived CDR1 and CDR2 are LGHNA and YSLEER. The length of the CDR3 is 16 residues. CDR3 DNA: TGCGCCAGCAGCCAAGATCCGGGGGGGTACCAAGAGACCCAGTACTTC. It is translated as CASSQDPGGYQETQYF.

The chain joins TRBV4-1 to TRBJ2-3; D unresolved. Trimming took 3 bases from V and 5 from J, leaving 6 bases between them. Germline CDR1 reads MGHRA; CDR2 reads YSYEKL. The CDR3 sequence is 12 residues long. The CDR3, as DNA: TGCGCCAGCAGCCAGACATTAGATACGCAGTATTTT. It codes for CASSQTLDTQYF.

Ten or more counts support this clonotype. The genes are TRBV5-6 and TRBJ2-1; no reliable D call. The CDR3 runs to 10 residues. Germline V gives CDR1 SGHDT, CDR2 YYEEEE. The V end was cut by 7 bases, the J end by 6 bases, with 5 bases between. The CDR3 coding sequence is TGTGCCAGCGGACCCAATGAGCAGTTCTTC. Amino acid sequence: CASGPNEQFF.

This clonotype has a count of ten or more. The chain has TRBV4-3 and TRBJ2-7; perhaps TRBD2 as D (5 bases). The germline CDR1 and CDR2 sequences are LGHNA and YSLEER. V was clipped by 4 bases and J by 5 bases, with 18 bases between them. The CDR3 contains 15 residues. CDR3 nucleotide sequence: TGCGCCAGCAGCCCGTTGGGCGGACTCCGGGACGAGCAGTACTTC. Residues: CASSPLGGLRDEQYF.

The chain couples TRBV10-3 to TRBJ2-3, with D perhaps matching TRBD1 (8 bases). Trimming left V 8 bases short and J 2 bases short, with 20 bases between. This CDR3 has 16 residues. Germline V lookup: CDR1 ENHRY, CDR2 SYGVKD. The CDR3 sequence is CAIGKTGEGYTDTQYF. In DNA form, the CDR3 reads TGTGCCATCGGGAAGACAGGGGAGGGATACACAGATACGCAGTATTTT.

Many counts were recorded for this clonotype. V usage is TRBV5-1 and J usage is TRBJ1-1, with unresolved D. Germline-derived CDR1 and CDR2 are SGHRS and YFSETQ. The germline V and J ends were trimmed by 7 bases and 2 bases, with 12 bases remaining between them. The CDR3 spans 13 residues. The CDR3 nucleotides read TGCGCCAGCTTGACGGAGAGAAACACTGAAGCTTTCTTT. Its translation: CASLTERNTEAFF. The whole variable domain, filled in from reference TRBV5-1 and TRBJ1-1, reads KAGVTQTPRYLIKTRGQQVTLSCSPISGHRSVSWYQQTPGQGLQFLFEYFSETQRNKGNFPGRFSGRQFSNSRSEMNVSTLELGDSALYLCASLTERNTEAFFGQGTRLTVV.

This clonotype was counted between two and nine times. The rearrangement joins TRBV2 to TRBJ2-5; tentative D call: TRBD1 (5 bases). V lost 10 bases to trimming and J lost 5 bases, with 17 bases between them. Germline V gives CDR1 SNHLY, CDR2 FYNNEI. CDR3 length: 13 amino acids. The CDR3 sequence: CATNGQGMETQYF. Written as DNA, the CDR3 is TGTGCCACCAATGGGCAGGGTATGGAGACCCAGTACTTC.

This clonotype was detected many times. This chain joins TRBV14 and TRBJ2-7; D is perhaps TRBD2 (5 bases). Germline V lookup: CDR1 SGHDN, CDR2 FVKESK. The CDR3 loop spans 20 amino acids. Trimming stripped 3 bases from V and 0 bases from J, with 27 bases between. CDR3 protein: CASSQGTLGYGEKSSYEQYF. The CDR3 DNA reads TGTGCCAGCAGCCAGGGAACATTGGGCTACGGGGAAAAGAGCTCCTACGAGCAGTACTTC.

This clonotype has ten or more counts. This chain uses TRBV10-3 with TRBJ2-1; D gene uncertain. This CDR3 is built from 11 residues. The V gene lost 0 bases and the J gene lost 8 bases, with 2 bases spanning the gap. Looked up from germline, CDR1 is ENHRY and CDR2 is SYGVKD. The CDR3 DNA reads as TGTGCCATCAGTGAGTCGTATGAGCAGTTCTTC. Encoded protein: CAISESYEQFF.

This clonotype showed up many times. The chain combines TRBV11-2 with TRBJ1-1; D ambiguous. Trimming stripped 5 bases from V and 6 bases from J, with 13 bases between. This CDR3 is 13 amino acids long. CDR1 SGHAT and CDR2 FQNNGV come from the germline V gene. The CDR3 sequence: CASSAQSRAEAFF. DNA of the CDR3: TGTGCCAGCAGCGCTCAGAGTAGGGCTGAAGCTTTCTTT. Variable domain in full (rest from reference TRBV11-2 and TRBJ1-1): EAGVAQSPRYKIIEKRQSVAFWCNPISGHATLYWYQQILGQGPKLLIQFQNNGVVDDSQLPKDRFSAERLKGVDSTLKIQPAKLEDSAVYLCASSAQSRAEAFFGQGTRLTVV.

This clonotype was seen only a few times. The chain joins TRBV6-5 to TRBJ2-5, with a tentative D call TRBD1 (6 bases). Germline V gene sequence: CDR1 MNHEY, CDR2 SVGAGI. V was shortened by 0 bases and J by 3 bases, with 14 bases between the two germline ends. The CDR3 length is 16 residues. This CDR3 reads CASSYSFGTSKETQYF. CDR3 nucleotide sequence: TGTGCCAGCAGTTACTCGTTTGGGACAAGTAAAGAGACCCAGTACTTC.

The gene calls are TRBV12-3 or TRBV12-4 and TRBJ2-5; 12 nucleotides match TRBD2. The CDR3 sequence is 17 residues long. V lost 3 bases, J lost 5 bases, and 10 bases stayed unmatched. As DNA, the CDR3 is TGTGCCAGCAGTTTCGATCTAGCGGGAGGGCCTGGGGAGACCCAGTACTTC. Protein: CASSFDLAGGPGETQYF.

The genes are TRBV20-1 and TRBJ2-7, with 8 bases matching TRBD2. Trimming at V came to 6 bases and at J to 3 bases, leaving 10 bases not matched to a gene. Germline-derived CDR1 and CDR2 are DFQATT and SNEGSKA (reference sequence). The CDR3 is 14 residues long. The CDR3 protein is CSAILAERVYEQYF. The CDR3 DNA reads TGCAGTGCAATACTAGCGGAACGCGTCTACGAGCAGTACTTC.

The chain recombines TRBV7-7 with TRBJ2-1; D is tentatively TRBD1 or TRBD2 (5 bases each). With 1 base removed from V and 6 bases from J, the gap between germline ends came to 10 bases. This CDR3 is 14 amino acids long. Germline V gene sequence: CDR1 SSHAT, CDR2 FNYEAQ (reference sequence). In nucleotides, the CDR3 is TGTGCCAGCAGCTTAGTCGCAGGGAGCAATGAGCAGTTCTTC. It is translated as CASSLVAGSNEQFF.

This clonotype was recorded at least ten times. This chain links TRBV24-1 with TRBJ2-1; 9 bases fit TRBD2. The CDR3 has 12 amino acids. The junction had 2 bases not matched to a gene; V was cut back by 8 bases and J by 7 bases. CDR1 is KGHDR, CDR2 SFDVKD, per germline. CDR3 region: CATTSGINEQFF. The CDR3 bases are TGTGCCACCACTAGCGGGATAAATGAGCAGTTCTTC.

This clonotype appeared a few times. This chain uses TRBV20-1 with TRBJ2-1; D is possibly TRBD1 or TRBD2 (5 bases each). The CDR3 contains 14 residues. Trimming stripped 3 bases from V and 0 bases from J, with 9 bases between. Germline V lookup: CDR1 DFQATT, CDR2 SNEGSKA (reference sequence). The CDR3 coding sequence is TGCAGTGCTAGGCCGGGACGCTCCTACAATGAGCAGTTCTTC. Its translation: CSARPGRSYNEQFF.

This clonotype has more than one count but fewer than ten. This rearrangement joins TRBV2 to TRBJ2-3; D unresolved. Germline CDR1 and CDR2: SNHLY and FYNNEI. Trimming left V 4 bases short and J 6 bases short, with 11 bases between. The CDR3 sequence is 13 residues long. The CDR3 coding sequence is TGTGCCAGCAGTGGAGAAATTTCCGATACGCAGTATTTT. Translating gives CASSGEISDTQYF. Full variable domain (remainder filled in from reference TRBV2 and TRBJ2-3): EPEVTQTPSHQVTQMGQEVILRCVPISNHLYFYWYRQILGQKVEFLVSFYNNEISEKSEIFDDQFSVERPDGSNFTLKIRSTKLEDSAMYFCASSGEISDTQYFGPGTRLTVL.

The table lists this clonotype with many counts. V and J are TRBV7-9 and TRBJ2-7; TRBD2 matches at 9 bases. Unmatched junction bases numbered 6, after V lost 5 bases and J lost 4 bases. Per the germline V gene, CDR1 is SEHNR and CDR2 is FQNEAQ (reference sequence). There are 14 residues in the CDR3. CDR3: CASSPHSGSYEQYF. CDR3 bases: TGTGCCAGCAGCCCCCATAGCGGGAGTTACGAGCAGTACTTC.

The table lists this clonotype with many counts. The rearrangement joins TRBV14 to TRBJ2-2; no firm D call. Germline CDR1 SGHDN, CDR2 FVKESK. V lost 6 bases to trimming and J lost 7 bases, with 9 bases between them. This CDR3 is built from 12 residues. CDR3 loop: CASSTWGGELFF. The DNA of the CDR3 is TGTGCCAGCAGTACCTGGGGCGGGGAGCTGTTTTTT.

J is TRBJ1-5 and V is TRBV29-1, with TRBD1 matching over 7 bases. With V trimmed by 6 bases and J by 5 bases, 7 bases remained unmatched. Per germline, CDR1 SQVTM and CDR2 ANQGSEA. The CDR3 contains 13 residues. CDR3 sequence reads: CSVARDSHQPQHF. The DNA for the CDR3 is TGCAGCGTGGCGAGGGACAGCCATCAGCCCCAGCATTTT.

There are a few counts of this clonotype. The CDR3 nucleotides are TGTGCCAGCAGTTCCATTAAGTCGGGCTACGAGCAGTACTTC. This encodes CASSSIKSGYEQYF. V usage is TRBV6-2 or TRBV6-3 and J usage is TRBJ2-7; D is unclear. In germline, CDR1 is MNHEY, CDR2 SVGEGT. This CDR3 has 14 amino acids. Trimming took off 4 bases at V and 3 bases at J, with 13 bases between the two ends.

This clonotype was detected many times. The chain couples TRBV9 to TRBJ2-1; 7 bases align to TRBD2. After removal of 1 base from V and 5 bases from J, the junction contained 6 bases not matched to a gene. The CDR3 extends over 15 amino acids. CDR1 is SGDLS and CDR2 is YYNGEE in the germline V gene. The chain's CDR3 is CASSVTGLADNEQFF. Here the CDR3 DNA reads TGTGCCAGCAGCGTAACCGGGCTAGCGGACAATGAGCAGTTCTTC.

The V call is TRBV28, the J call TRBJ2-6; no firm D call. The V gene's germline CDR1 is MDHEN and CDR2 SYDVKM. Trimming cost V 6 bases and J 2 bases, with 11 bases left between them. The CDR3 has 15 residues. CDR3: CASSRNIAGANVLTF. CDR3 DNA sequence: TGTGCCAGCAGCCGAAATATAGCTGGGGCCAACGTCCTGACTTTC.

This clonotype is termed medium-sized. The chain's CDR3 is CASSSLIGTSSREQFF. As DNA, the CDR3 is TGTGCCAGCAGCTCACTGATAGGGACGAGCAGTCGGGAACAGTTCTTC. The chain recombines TRBV7-6 with TRBJ2-1; D may correspond to TRBD1 or TRBD2 (5 bases each). Trimming pared 4 bases from V and 13 bases from J, leaving 26 bases between. Germline V lookup: CDR1 SGHVS, CDR2 FNYEAQ. The CDR3 contains 16 residues.

This clonotype has ten or more counts. V and J are TRBV29-1 and TRBJ2-7, with D perhaps being TRBD1 or TRBD2 (5 bases each). The V end lost 5 bases, the J end lost 6 bases, and 17 bases lay between the germline ends. The CDR3 runs 13 residues. Germline V gene data show CDR1 as SQVTM and CDR2 as ANQGSEA. The CDR3 protein is CSVRDPVNPEQYF. The CDR3 nucleotides read TGCAGCGTTCGGGACCCCGTTAACCCCGAGCAGTACTTC.

This clonotype was counted between two and nine times. The chain employs TRBV10-2 and TRBJ2-7, with D perhaps matching TRBD1 or TRBD2 (6 bases each). The CDR3 spans 12 residues. V gave up 8 bases and J gave up 4 bases, with 12 bases separating them. The germline V gene encodes CDR1 WSHSY and CDR2 SAAADI. CDR3 in amino acids: CASALGGYEQYF. In nucleotides, the CDR3 is TGCGCCAGCGCCCTAGGGGGGTACGAGCAGTACTTC.

The sample holds many counts of this clonotype. The chain links TRBV30 to TRBJ1-3, with 8 positions matching TRBD1. Trimming cost V 4 bases and J 1 base; bases outside gene matches: 9. In germline, CDR1 is GTSNPN, CDR2 SVGIG (reference sequence). CDR3 length equals 16 residues. The chain's CDR3 is CAWKTGESPSGNTIYF. Here the CDR3 DNA reads TGTGCCTGGAAGACAGGGGAAAGCCCTTCTGGAAACACCATATATTTT.

The V gene is TRBV7-2, the J gene TRBJ2-7; D is possibly TRBD2 (5 bases). Trimming shortened V by 8 bases and J by 0 bases, and 11 bases separated the two germline ends. The germline V gene encodes CDR1 SGHTA and CDR2 FQGNSA. The CDR3 covers 13 residues. The CDR3 spells CASPRTYSYEQYF. CDR3 nucleotide sequence: TGTGCCAGCCCTAGGACTTACTCCTACGAGCAGTACTTC. Using reference TRBV7-2 and TRBJ2-7 for the parts outside the CDR3, the full variable domain is GAGVSQSPSNKVTEKGKDVELRCDPISGHTALYWYRQSLGQGLEFLIYFQGNSAPDKSGLPSDRFSAERTGGSVSTLTIQRTQQEDSAVYLCASPRTYSYEQYFGPGTRLTVT.